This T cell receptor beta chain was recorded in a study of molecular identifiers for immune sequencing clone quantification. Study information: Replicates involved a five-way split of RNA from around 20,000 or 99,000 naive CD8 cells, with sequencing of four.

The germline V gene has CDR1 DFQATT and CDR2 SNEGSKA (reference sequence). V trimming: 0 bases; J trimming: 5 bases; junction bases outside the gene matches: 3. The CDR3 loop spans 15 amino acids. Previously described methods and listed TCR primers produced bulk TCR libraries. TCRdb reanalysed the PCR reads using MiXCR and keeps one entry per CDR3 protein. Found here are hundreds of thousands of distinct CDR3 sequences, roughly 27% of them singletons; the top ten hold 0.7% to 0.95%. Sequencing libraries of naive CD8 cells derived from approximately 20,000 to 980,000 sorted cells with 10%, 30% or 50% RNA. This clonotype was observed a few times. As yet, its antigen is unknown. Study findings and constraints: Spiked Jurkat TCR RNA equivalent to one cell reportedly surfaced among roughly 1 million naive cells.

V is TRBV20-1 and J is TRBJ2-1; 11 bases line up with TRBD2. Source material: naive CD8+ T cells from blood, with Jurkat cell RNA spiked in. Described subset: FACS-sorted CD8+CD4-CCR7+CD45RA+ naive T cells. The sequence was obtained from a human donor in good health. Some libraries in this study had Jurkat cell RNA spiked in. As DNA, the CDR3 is TGCAGTGCTAGAGACCTGGGACTAGCGGACAATGAGCAGTTCTTC. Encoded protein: CSARDLGLADNEQFF.